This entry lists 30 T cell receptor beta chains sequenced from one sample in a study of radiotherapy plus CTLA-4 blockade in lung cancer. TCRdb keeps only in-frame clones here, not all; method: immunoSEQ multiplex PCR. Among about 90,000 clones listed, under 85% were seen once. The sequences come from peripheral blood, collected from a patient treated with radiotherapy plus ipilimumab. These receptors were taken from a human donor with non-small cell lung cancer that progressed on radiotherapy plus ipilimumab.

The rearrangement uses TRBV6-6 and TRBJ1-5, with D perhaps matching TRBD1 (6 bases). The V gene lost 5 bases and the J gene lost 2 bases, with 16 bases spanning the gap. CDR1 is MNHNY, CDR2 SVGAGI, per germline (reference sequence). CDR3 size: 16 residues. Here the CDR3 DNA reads TGTGCCAGCAGTACACAGGGCGTGTCTGGCAATCAGCCCCAGCATTTT. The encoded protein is CASSTQGVSGNQPQHF.

CDR3 protein: CASSPISGEKLFF. The CDR3 DNA follows: TGTGCCAGCTCCCCAATCTCGGGGGAAAAACTGTTTTTT. This sequence joins TRBV18 and TRBJ1-4; D is ambiguous. The CDR3 has 13 residues. V lost 6 bases, J lost 8 bases, and 13 bases lay in between. CDR1 is KGHSH and CDR2 is LQKENI in the germline V gene.

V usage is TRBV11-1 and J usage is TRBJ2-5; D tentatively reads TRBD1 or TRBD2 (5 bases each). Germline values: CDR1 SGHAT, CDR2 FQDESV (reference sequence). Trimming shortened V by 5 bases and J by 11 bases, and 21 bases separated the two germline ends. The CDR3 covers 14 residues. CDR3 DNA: TGTGCCAGCAGCCCCCCCCGAGGGGCGGGTGAGCAGTACTTC. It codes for CASSPPRGAGEQYF.

CDR3 residues: CASRPTSGENYNEQFF. The DNA for the CDR3 is TGTGCCAGCAGACCTACTAGCGGAGAGAACTACAATGAGCAGTTCTTC. V gene TRBV7-9 combines with J gene TRBJ2-1; 8 nucleotides match TRBD2. CDR1 SEHNR and CDR2 FQNEAQ come from the germline V gene (reference sequence). The CDR3 contains 16 residues. The ends lost 6 bases at V and 3 bases at J; junction bases unmatched: 10.

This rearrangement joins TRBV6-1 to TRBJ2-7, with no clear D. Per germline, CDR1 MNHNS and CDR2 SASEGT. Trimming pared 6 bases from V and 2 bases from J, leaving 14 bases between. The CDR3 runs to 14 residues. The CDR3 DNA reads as TGTGCCAGCAGCGCCGGGCGGATAACCTACGAGCAGTACTTC. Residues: CASSAGRITYEQYF.

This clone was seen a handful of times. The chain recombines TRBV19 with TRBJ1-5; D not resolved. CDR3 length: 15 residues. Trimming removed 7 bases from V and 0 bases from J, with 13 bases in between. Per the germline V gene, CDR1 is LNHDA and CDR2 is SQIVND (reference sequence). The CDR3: CASTPGYNSNQPQHF. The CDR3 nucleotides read TGTGCCAGTACCCCGGGATACAATAGCAATCAGCCCCAGCATTTT. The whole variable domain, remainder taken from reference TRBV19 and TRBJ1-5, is DGGITQSPKYLFRKEGQNVTLSCEQNLNHDAMYWYRQDPGQGLRLIYYSQIVNDFQKGDIAEGYSVSREKKESFPLTVTSAQKNPTAFYLCASTPGYNSNQPQHFGDGTRLSIL.

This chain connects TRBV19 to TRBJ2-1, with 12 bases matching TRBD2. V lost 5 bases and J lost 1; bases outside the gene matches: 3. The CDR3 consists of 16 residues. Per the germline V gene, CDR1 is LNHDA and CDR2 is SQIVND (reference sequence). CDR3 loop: CASSLTSGGSYNEQFF. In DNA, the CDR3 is TGTGCCAGTAGTTTGACTAGCGGGGGATCCTACAATGAGCAGTTCTTC.

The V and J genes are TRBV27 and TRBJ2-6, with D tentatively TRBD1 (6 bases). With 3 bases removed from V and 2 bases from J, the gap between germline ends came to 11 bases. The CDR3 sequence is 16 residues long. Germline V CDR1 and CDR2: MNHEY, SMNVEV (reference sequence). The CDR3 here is CASSLTGDAGANVLTF. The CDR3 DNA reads TGTGCCAGCAGTTTGACAGGAGACGCTGGGGCCAACGTCCTGACTTTC. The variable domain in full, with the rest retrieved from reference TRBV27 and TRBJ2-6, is EAQVTQNPRYLITVTGKKLTVTCSQNMNHEYMSWYRQDPGLGLRQIYYSMNVEVTDKGDVPEGYKVSRKEKRNFPLILESPSPNQTSLYFCASSLTGDAGANVLTFGAGSRLTVL.

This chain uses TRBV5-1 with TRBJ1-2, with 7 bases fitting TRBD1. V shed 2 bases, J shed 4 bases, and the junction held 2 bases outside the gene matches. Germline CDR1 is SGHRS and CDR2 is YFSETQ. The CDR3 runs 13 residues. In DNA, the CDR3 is TGCGCCAGCAGCTTTCCAGGGGGCTATGGCTACACCTTC. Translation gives CASSFPGGYGYTF.

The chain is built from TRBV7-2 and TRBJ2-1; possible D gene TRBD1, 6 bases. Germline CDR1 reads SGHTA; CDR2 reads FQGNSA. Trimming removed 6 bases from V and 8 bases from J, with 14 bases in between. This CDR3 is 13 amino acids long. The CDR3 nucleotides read TGTGCCAGCAGGATAGGAGCAGGGGATGAGCAGTTCTTC. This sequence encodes CASRIGAGDEQFF.

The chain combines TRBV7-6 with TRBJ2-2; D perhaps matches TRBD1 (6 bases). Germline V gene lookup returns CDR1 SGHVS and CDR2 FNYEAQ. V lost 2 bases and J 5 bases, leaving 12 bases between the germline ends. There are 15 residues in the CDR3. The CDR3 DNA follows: TGTGCCAGCAGCTTACAGGGGTGGAAGACCGGGGAGCTGTTTTTT. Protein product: CASSLQGWKTGELFF.

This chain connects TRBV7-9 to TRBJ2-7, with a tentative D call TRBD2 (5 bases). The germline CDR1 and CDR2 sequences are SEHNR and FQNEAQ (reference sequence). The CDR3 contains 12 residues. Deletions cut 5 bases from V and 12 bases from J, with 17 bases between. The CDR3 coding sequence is TGTGCCAGCAGCCTCGAACCGGGATCTGGGTACTTC. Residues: CASSLEPGSGYF.

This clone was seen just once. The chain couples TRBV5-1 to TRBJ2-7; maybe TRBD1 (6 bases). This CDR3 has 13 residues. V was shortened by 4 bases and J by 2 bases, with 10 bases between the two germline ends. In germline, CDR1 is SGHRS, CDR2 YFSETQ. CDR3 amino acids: CASSRTATYEQYF. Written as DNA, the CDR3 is TGCGCCAGCAGCCGGACAGCAACCTACGAGCAGTACTTC.

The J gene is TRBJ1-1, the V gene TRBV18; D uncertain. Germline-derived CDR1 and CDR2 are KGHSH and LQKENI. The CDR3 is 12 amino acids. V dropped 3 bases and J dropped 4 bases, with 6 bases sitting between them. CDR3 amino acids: CASSPRITEAFF. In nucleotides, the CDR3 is TGTGCCAGCTCACCCAGGATCACTGAAGCTTTCTTT. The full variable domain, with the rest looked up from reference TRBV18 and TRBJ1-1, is NAGVMQNPRHLVRRRGQEARLRCSPMKGHSHVYWYRQLPEEGLKFMVYLQKENIIDESGMPKERFSAEFPKEGPSILRIQQVVRGDSAAYFCASSPRITEAFFGQGTRLTVV.

The CDR3 region has the DNA TGTGCCAGCAGCCAAGAGAGTCAGAGGGAGCTGTTTTTT. Encoded protein: CASSQESQRELFF. The chain carries TRBV4-2 and TRBJ2-2; D call uncertain. From germline, CDR1 is LGHNA and CDR2 YNFKEQ. Trimming took 0 bases from V and 9 from J, leaving 8 bases between them. The CDR3 has 13 amino acids.

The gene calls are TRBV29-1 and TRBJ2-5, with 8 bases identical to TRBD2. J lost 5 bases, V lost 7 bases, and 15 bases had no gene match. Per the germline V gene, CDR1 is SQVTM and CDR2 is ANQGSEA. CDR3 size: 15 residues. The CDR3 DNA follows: TGCAGCGCCATCCTTCAACGGGGCGGGAGGGAGACCCAGTACTTC. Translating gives CSAILQRGGRETQYF.

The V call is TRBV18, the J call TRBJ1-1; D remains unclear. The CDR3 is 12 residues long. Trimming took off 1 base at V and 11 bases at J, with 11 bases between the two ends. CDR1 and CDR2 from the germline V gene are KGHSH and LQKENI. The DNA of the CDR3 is TGTGCCAGCTCACCACAGGAGCTAGGCGCTTTCTTT. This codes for CASSPQELGAFF.

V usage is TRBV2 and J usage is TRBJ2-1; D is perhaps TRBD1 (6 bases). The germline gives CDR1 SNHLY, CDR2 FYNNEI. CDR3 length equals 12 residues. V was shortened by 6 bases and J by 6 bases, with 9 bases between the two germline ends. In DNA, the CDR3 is TGTGCCAGCAGCAGGGGTTTCAATGAGCAGTTCTTC. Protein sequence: CASSRGFNEQFF.

DNA for the CDR3: TGTGCCAGCAGCCAAGATTTGATCTCTGGGGCCAACGTCCTGACTTTC. Encoded protein: CASSQDLISGANVLTF. The chain carries TRBV14 and TRBJ2-6; no clear D gene. Trimming removed 0 bases at V and 0 bases at J, with 6 bases between. The CDR3 has 16 residues. Looked up from germline, CDR1 is SGHDN and CDR2 is FVKESK.

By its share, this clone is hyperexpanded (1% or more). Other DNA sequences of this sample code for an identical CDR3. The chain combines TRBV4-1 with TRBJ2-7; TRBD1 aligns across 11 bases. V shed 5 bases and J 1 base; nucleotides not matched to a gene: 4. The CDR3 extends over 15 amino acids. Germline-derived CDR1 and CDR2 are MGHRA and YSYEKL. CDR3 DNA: TGCGCCAGCAGCTTCGGACAGGGGGCATCCTACGAGCAGTACTTC. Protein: CASSFGQGASYEQYF.

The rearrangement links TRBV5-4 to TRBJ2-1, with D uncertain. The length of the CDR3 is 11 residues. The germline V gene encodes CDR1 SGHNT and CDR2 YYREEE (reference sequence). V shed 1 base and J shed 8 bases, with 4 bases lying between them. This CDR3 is CASSLWDEQFF. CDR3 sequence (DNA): TGTGCCAGCAGCTTGTGGGATGAGCAGTTCTTC.

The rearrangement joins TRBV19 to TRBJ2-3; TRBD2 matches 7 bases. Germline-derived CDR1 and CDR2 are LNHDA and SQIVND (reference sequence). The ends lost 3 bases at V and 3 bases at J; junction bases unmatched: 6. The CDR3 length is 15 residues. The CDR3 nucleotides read TGTGCCAGTAGTATTGGGGACTATCTGACAGATACGCAGTATTTT. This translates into CASSIGDYLTDTQYF.

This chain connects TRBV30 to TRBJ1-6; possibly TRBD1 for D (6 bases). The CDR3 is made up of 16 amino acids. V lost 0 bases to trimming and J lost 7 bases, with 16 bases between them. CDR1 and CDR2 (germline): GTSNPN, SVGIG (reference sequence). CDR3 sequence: CAWSVRDTAANSPLHF. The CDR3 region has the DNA TGTGCCTGGAGTGTGCGGGACACCGCCGCCAATTCACCCCTCCACTTT.

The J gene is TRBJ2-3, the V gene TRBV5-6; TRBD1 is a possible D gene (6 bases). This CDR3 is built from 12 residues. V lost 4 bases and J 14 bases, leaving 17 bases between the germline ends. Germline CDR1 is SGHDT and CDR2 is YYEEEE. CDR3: CASSEQGPGRYF. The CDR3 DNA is TGTGCCAGCAGCGAACAGGGACCGGGGCGGTATTTT.

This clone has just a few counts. CDR3 bases: TGTGCCAGCAGCTTATGGATGACAGGGTCCTACGAGCAGTACTTC. It is translated as CASSLWMTGSYEQYF. The chain recombines TRBV7-2 with TRBJ2-7; 7 bases map to TRBD1. From germline, CDR1 is SGHTA and CDR2 FQGNSA. J was trimmed by 1 base and V by 2 bases; bases with no gene match: 5. The CDR3 is made up of 15 amino acids.

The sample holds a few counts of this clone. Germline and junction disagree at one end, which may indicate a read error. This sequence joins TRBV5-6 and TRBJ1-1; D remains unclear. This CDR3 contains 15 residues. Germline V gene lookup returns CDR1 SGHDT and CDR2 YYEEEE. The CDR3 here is CASSPWLALSTKAFF. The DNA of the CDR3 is TGTGCCAGCAGCCCGTGGTTAGCGTTGAGCACTAAAGCTTTCTTT.

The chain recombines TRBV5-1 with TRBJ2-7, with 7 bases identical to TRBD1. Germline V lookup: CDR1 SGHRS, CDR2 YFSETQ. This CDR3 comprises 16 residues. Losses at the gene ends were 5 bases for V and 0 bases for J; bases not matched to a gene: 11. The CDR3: CASRWGHRGFSYEQYF. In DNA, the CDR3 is TGCGCCAGCAGGTGGGGCCACAGGGGTTTCTCCTACGAGCAGTACTTC.

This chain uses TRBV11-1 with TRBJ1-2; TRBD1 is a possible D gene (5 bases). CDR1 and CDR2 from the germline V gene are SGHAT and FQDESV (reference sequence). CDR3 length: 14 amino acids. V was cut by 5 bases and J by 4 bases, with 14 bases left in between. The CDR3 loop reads CASSPGYGTYGYTF. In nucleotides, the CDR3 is TGTGCCAGCAGCCCAGGGTACGGAACCTATGGCTACACCTTC.

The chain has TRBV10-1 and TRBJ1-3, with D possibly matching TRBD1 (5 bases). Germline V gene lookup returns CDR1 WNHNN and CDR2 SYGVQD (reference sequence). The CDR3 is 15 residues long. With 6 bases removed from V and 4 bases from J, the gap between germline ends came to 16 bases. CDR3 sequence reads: CASRGEWASGNTIYF. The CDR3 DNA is TGCGCCAGCAGAGGGGAATGGGCTTCCGGAAACACCATATATTTT.

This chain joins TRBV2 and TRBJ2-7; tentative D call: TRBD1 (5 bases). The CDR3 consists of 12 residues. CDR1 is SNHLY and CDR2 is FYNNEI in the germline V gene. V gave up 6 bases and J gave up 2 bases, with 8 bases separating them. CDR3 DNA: TGTGCCAGCAGGGGGCTCCCCTACGAGCAGTACTTC. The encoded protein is CASRGLPYEQYF. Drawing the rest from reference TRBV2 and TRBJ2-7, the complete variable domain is EPEVTQTPSHQVTQMGQEVILRCVPISNHLYFYWYRQILGQKVEFLVSFYNNEISEKSEIFDDQFSVERPDGSNFTLKIRSTKLEDSAMYFCASRGLPYEQYFGPGTRLTVT.